Listed below are T cell receptor beta chains from one sample, sequenced in a study of blood T cell repertoires in COVID-19. The method was immunoSEQ multiplex PCR; TCRdb's version includes in-frame clones alone and lacks a portion of them. The data contain under 150,000 clones, roughly 80% of them singletons. The sequenced sample consisted of peripheral blood. Receptors were obtained from a man aged 50-59 years with acute or convalescent COVID-19. Each CDR3 is given with its conserved first and last residue. Each record gives: clone size, J gene, V gene, D gene, CDR3 protein, CDR3 DNA. A D gene is named only where the DNA matches it firmly. Size values are once, few and many counts, or a class for expanded clones, and some rows have none.

clone size: .; J gene: TRBJ2-7; V gene: TRBV3-1/TRBV3-2; D gene: .; CDR3 protein: CASSLQGDSYEQYF; CDR3 DNA: TGTGCCAGCAGCCTTCAGGGTGACTCCTACGAGCAGTACTTC
clone size: .; J gene: TRBJ1-1; V gene: TRBV30; D gene: .; CDR3 protein: CAWSVDGRGTEAFF; CDR3 DNA: TGTGCCTGGAGTGTAGACGGGAGGGGGACTGAAGCTTTCTTT
clone size: .; J gene: TRBJ1-2; V gene: TRBV3-1/TRBV3-2; D gene: TRBD1; CDR3 protein: CASSIDRGHGYTF; CDR3 DNA: TGTGCCAGCTCAATAGACAGGGGGCATGGCTACACCTTC
clone size: .; J gene: TRBJ1-2; V gene: TRBV7-6; D gene: .; CDR3 protein: CASSYRDKRWKYGYTF; CDR3 DNA: TGTGCCAGCAGCTACCGGGACAAACGATGGAAGTATGGCTACACCTTC
clone size: .; J gene: TRBJ1-1; V gene: TRBV2; D gene: .; CDR3 protein: CASSARGAKNILAFF; CDR3 DNA: TGTGCCAGCTCAGCACGGGGGGCTAAAAATATCTTAGCTTTCTTT
clone size: .; J gene: TRBJ1-1; V gene: TRBV28; D gene: .; CDR3 protein: CASSLGRTEAFF; CDR3 DNA: TGTGCCAGCAGTTTGGGGCGGACTGAAGCTTTCTTT
clone size: .; J gene: TRBJ1-2; V gene: TRBV11-3; D gene: .; CDR3 protein: CASSLVARKSPWWYGYTF; CDR3 DNA: TGTGCCAGCAGCTTAGTGGCCAGGAAAAGCCCTTGGTGGTATGGCTACACCTTC
clone size: .; J gene: TRBJ1-2; V gene: TRBV28; D gene: .; CDR3 protein: CASSIGQYGNYGYTF; CDR3 DNA: TGTGCCAGCAGTATTGGACAGTATGGGAACTATGGCTACACCTTC
clone size: .; J gene: TRBJ1-4; V gene: TRBV4-1; D gene: .; CDR3 protein: CASSQVAGMDEKLFF; CDR3 DNA: TGCGCCAGCAGCCAAGTGGCAGGGATGGACGAAAAACTGTTTTTT
clone size: .; J gene: TRBJ1-5; V gene: TRBV12-5; D gene: .; CDR3 protein: CASGLGQNSNQPQHF; CDR3 DNA: TGTGCTAGTGGTTTGGGGCAGAATAGCAATCAGCCCCAGCATTTT
clone size: .; J gene: TRBJ2-4; V gene: TRBV5-4; D gene: TRBD1; CDR3 protein: CASSLPGTGRNIQYF; CDR3 DNA: TGTGCCAGCAGCTTACCCGGGACAGGGCGAAACATTCAGTACTTC
clone size: .; J gene: TRBJ2-3; V gene: TRBV5-1; D gene: TRBD1; CDR3 protein: CASSIQGAEADTQYF; CDR3 DNA: TGCGCCAGCAGTATACAGGGGGCTGAAGCAGATACGCAGTATTTT
clone size: medium-sized; J gene: TRBJ2-3; V gene: TRBV6-5; D gene: TRBD2; CDR3 protein: CASSYSGLGVDTQYF; CDR3 DNA: TGTGCCAGCAGTTACTCCGGACTAGGGGTGGATACGCAGTATTTT
clone size: .; J gene: TRBJ1-2; V gene: TRBV6-5; D gene: TRBD1; CDR3 protein: CASRRDRLYGYTF; CDR3 DNA: TGTGCCAGCAGGCGGGACAGGCTGTATGGCTACACCTTC
clone size: .; J gene: TRBJ2-1; V gene: TRBV4-2; D gene: TRBD2; CDR3 protein: CASSQTVSGGAYNEQFF; CDR3 DNA: TGTGCCAGCAGCCAAACCGTAAGCGGGGGGGCCTACAATGAGCAGTTCTTC
clone size: .; J gene: TRBJ1-4; V gene: TRBV19; D gene: .; CDR3 protein: CASSNQGLINEKLFF; CDR3 DNA: TGTGCCAGTAGTAATCAGGGGCTGATTAATGAAAAACTGTTTTTT
clone size: .; J gene: TRBJ2-3; V gene: TRBV5-1; D gene: TRBD2; CDR3 protein: CASRRSSGGPSTDTQYF; CDR3 DNA: TGCGCCAGTCGGAGGTCTAGCGGGGGACCTAGCACAGATACGCAGTATTTT
clone size: .; J gene: TRBJ2-3; V gene: TRBV20-1; D gene: .; CDR3 protein: CSASHSEGTDTQYF; CDR3 DNA: TGCAGTGCTAGTCATAGCGAGGGCACAGATACGCAGTATTTT
clone size: .; J gene: TRBJ1-2; V gene: TRBV6-1; D gene: .; CDR3 protein: CASSDNSNRVYGYTF; CDR3 DNA: TGTGCCAGCAGTGACAACTCTAACAGGGTCTATGGCTACACCTTC
clone size: .; J gene: TRBJ1-2; V gene: TRBV30; D gene: TRBD1; CDR3 protein: CAWSFDRGNGYTF; CDR3 DNA: TGTGCCTGGAGTTTCGACAGGGGCAATGGCTACACCTTC
clone size: .; J gene: TRBJ2-7; V gene: TRBV4-1; D gene: TRBD2; CDR3 protein: CASSQGRGTYEQYF; CDR3 DNA: TGCGCCAGCAGCCAAGGGCGGGGGACCTACGAGCAGTACTTC
clone size: .; J gene: TRBJ2-1; V gene: TRBV2; D gene: TRBD2; CDR3 protein: CASSAGLAYNEQFF; CDR3 DNA: TGTGCCAGCAGTGCGGGACTAGCGTACAATGAGCAGTTCTTC
clone size: .; J gene: TRBJ1-5; V gene: TRBV19; D gene: .; CDR3 protein: CASSLVGNNQPQHF; CDR3 DNA: TGTGCCAGTAGTTTAGTTGGCAACAATCAGCCCCAGCATTTT